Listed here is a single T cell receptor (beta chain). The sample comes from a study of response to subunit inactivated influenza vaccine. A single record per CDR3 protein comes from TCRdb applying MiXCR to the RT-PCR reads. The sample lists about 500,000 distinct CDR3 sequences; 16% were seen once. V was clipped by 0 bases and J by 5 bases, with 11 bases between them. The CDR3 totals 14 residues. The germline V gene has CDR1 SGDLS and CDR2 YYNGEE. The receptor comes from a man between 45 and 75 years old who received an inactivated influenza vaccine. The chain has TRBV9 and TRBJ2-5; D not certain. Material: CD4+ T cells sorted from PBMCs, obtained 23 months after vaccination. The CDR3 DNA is TGTGCCAGCAGCGTAGGTCCTTCCCTGGAGACCCAGTACTTC. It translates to CASSVGPSLETQYF.